These 11 T cell receptor beta chains originate from one sample sequenced in a study of T cell responses to AZD1222 COVID-19 vaccine. This table comes from immunoSEQ multiplex PCR, and its TCRdb copy is limited to in-frame clones, with some not included. This table has more than 140,000 clones, 89% appearing once. Specimen: peripheral blood, collected on day 0 of AZD1222 vaccination. These receptor sequences come from an adult in good health.

J is TRBJ2-5 and V is TRBV5-5; D uncertain. This CDR3 is 14 amino acids long. V was clipped by 2 bases and J by 9 bases, with 17 bases between them. Germline CDR1 reads SGHKS; CDR2 reads YYEKEE (reference sequence). The CDR3 region is CASSFSFVESAQYF. Written as DNA, the CDR3 is TGTGCCAGCAGCTTCAGTTTTGTGGAATCGGCCCAGTACTTC. Using reference TRBV5-5 and TRBJ2-5 for the parts outside the CDR3, the full variable domain is DAGVTQSPTHLIKTRGQQVTLRCSPISGHKSVSWYQQVLGQGPQFIFQYYEKEERGRGNFPDRFSARQFPNYSSELNVNALLLGDSALYLCASSFSFVESAQYFGPGTRLLVL.

The V gene is TRBV7-9, the J gene TRBJ2-7; D perhaps matches TRBD1 (6 bases). There are 14 residues in the CDR3. Germline assignment: CDR1 SEHNR and CDR2 FQNEAQ (reference sequence). V lost 4 bases and J lost 1, with 11 bases in between. The CDR3 DNA reads TGTGCCAGCAGCTATACCGGACAGTCCTACGAGCAGTACTTC. Protein sequence: CASSYTGQSYEQYF.

This sequence joins TRBV2 and TRBJ2-6; possibly TRBD1 or TRBD2 for D (5 bases each). The V gene's germline CDR1 is SNHLY and CDR2 FYNNEI. The CDR3 contains 16 residues. V lost 10 bases to trimming and J lost 0 bases, with 16 bases between them. DNA for the CDR3: TGTGCCACCACTAGGGGCCCCTCCTCTGGGGCCAACGTCCTGACTTTC. It is translated as CATTRGPSSGANVLTF.

The chain is built from TRBV7-3 and TRBJ1-1; D might be TRBD1 (5 bases). CDR1 and CDR2 (germline): SGHTA, FQGTGA. The V and J ends lost 0 bases and 4 bases respectively, with 15 bases between them. The CDR3 has 16 residues. The DNA of the CDR3 is TGTGCCAGCAGCTTAACTGCCCAGGGAAAGCGCACTGAAGCTTTCTTT. It is translated as CASSLTAQGKRTEAFF.

This rearrangement joins TRBV21-1 to TRBJ2-2; TRBD1, the D gene given by the table, was not confirmed from the DNA. TRBV21-1 is flagged as a pseudogene. CDR3 length: 16 residues. The CDR3 spells CASSKKDRVDTGELFF. The CDR3 nucleotides read TGTGCCAGCAGCAAAAAGGACAGGGTTGATACCGGGGAGCTGTTTTTT.

This clone was seen a single time. The gene calls are TRBV7-2 and TRBJ2-2; 7 bases line up with TRBD2. The CDR3 runs 15 residues. V gave up 3 bases and J gave up 6 bases; unmatched junction bases: 7. The germline CDR1 and CDR2 sequences are SGHTA and FQGNSA. This CDR3 is CASSLVGGPPGELFF. The CDR3 bases are TGTGCCAGCAGCTTGGTGGGAGGGCCGCCCGGGGAGCTGTTTTTT.

V gene TRBV5-5 combines with J gene TRBJ1-5; 8 nucleotides line up with TRBD1. This CDR3 has 15 amino acids. V lost 4 bases, J lost 2 bases, and 5 bases stayed unmatched. The germline V gene has CDR1 SGHKS and CDR2 YYEKEE (reference sequence). The CDR3 reads CASSRDRGRNQPQHF. The DNA of the CDR3 is TGTGCCAGCAGCCGAGACAGGGGTCGCAATCAGCCCCAGCATTTT.

The genes are TRBV3-1 (or the pseudogene TRBV3-2) and TRBJ2-3; D uncertain. The germline CDR1 and CDR2 sequences are LGHDT and YNNKEL (reference sequence). Trimming shortened V by 0 bases and J by 0 bases, and 4 bases separated the two germline ends. The CDR3 sequence is 14 residues long. The CDR3 DNA reads TGTGCCAGCAGCCAAGATTTCAGCACAGATACGCAGTATTTT. Protein product: CASSQDFSTDTQYF.

The chain combines TRBV4-2 with TRBJ1-6; tentative D call: TRBD1 (6 bases). Germline-derived CDR1 and CDR2 are LGHNA and YNFKEQ. CDR3 length: 14 residues. Trimming pared 1 base from V and 12 bases from J, leaving 13 bases between. The CDR3 bases are TGTGCCAGCAGCCAAGTCTGGGAGGGGGGACCCCTCCACTTT. As protein: CASSQVWEGGPLHF.

The J gene is TRBJ1-5, the V gene TRBV28; no clear D gene. Germline CDR1 and CDR2: MDHEN and SYDVKM. Trimming cost V 5 bases and J 4 bases, with 15 bases left between them. The CDR3 has 15 residues. The DNA for the CDR3 is TGTGCCAGCAGTATGGGGTTAAGCCCGAATCAGCCCCAGCATTTT. This sequence encodes CASSMGLSPNQPQHF.

The CDR3 nucleotides read TGCGCCAGCAGCCAAATAAACACCGGGGAGCTGTTTTTT. Translating gives CASSQINTGELFF. The rearrangement uses TRBV4-3 and TRBJ2-2; D gene ambiguous. Germline V gene data show CDR1 as LGHNA and CDR2 as YSLEER. The CDR3 extends over 13 amino acids. The V gene lost 2 bases and the J gene lost 2 bases, with 3 bases spanning the gap.